A selection of T cell receptor beta chains follows, all from one sample in a study of human T cells and chemical hapten exposure. MiXCR was run by TCRdb on the RACE reads, yielding one entry per CDR3 protein. The sample holds tens of thousands of distinct CDR3 sequences, 11% seen once. This material consisted of whole blood, taken in connection with sensitization to the hapten diphenylcyclopropenone (DPC). Receptors originate from a man between 40 and 49 years old with alopecia areata. Some clones in this sample may be carry-over from other donors' samples. Both conserved end residues are part of each CDR3.

j_call | v_call | cdr3_aa
TRBJ1-4 | TRBV5-8 | CASRRIGGPRELFF
TRBJ2-1 | TRBV2 | CASSEKGFHNEQFF
TRBJ2-5 | TRBV18 | CASSPRELLQETQYF
TRBJ2-7 | TRBV7-2 | CASSLTRLAGVYEQYF
TRBJ2-4 | TRBV6-2/TRBV6-3 | CASSYSSGPQYF
TRBJ2-1 | TRBV20-1 | CSASNPAGGPGYNEQFF
TRBJ1-2 | TRBV6-5 | CASTSTDYGYTF
TRBJ1-1 | TRBV4-1 | CASSQVGVTEAFF
TRBJ1-3 | TRBV18 | CASSPQEGSGNTIYF
TRBJ2-3 | TRBV3-2 | CASSPGLAGPADTQYF
TRBJ1-2 | TRBV20-1 | CSARGQGDGYTF
TRBJ2-3 | TRBV5-1 | CASSSRGPTTDTQYF
TRBJ2-3 | TRBV19 | CASSRSRLMGTDTQYF
TRBJ2-3 | TRBV6-5 | CASSYEGKMPVNTQYF